This TCR beta chain was found in a study of cytomegalovirus exposure and HLA in healthy donors. Across the study: The approximately 120 validation repertoires used the same platform as the roughly 610 first-cohort repertoires, a later analysis reported. Study outcomes and limitations: Whilst most TCR sequences proved rare, a subset of public TCRs occurred across many donors. CMV antigen specificity was confirmed in vitro for a few CMV-associated chains. First-cohort TCR clusters tended to co-occur in the approximately 130 validation repertoires, a later analysis found.

Points on this clone: The antigen remains undetermined.

Between the trimmed V and J ends, which lost 0 bases and 8 bases, there was a span of 14 bases. Germline-derived CDR1 and CDR2 are SGHKS and YYEKEE (reference sequence). CDR3 length: 15 amino acids. This table comes from immunoSEQ multiplex PCR, and its TCRdb copy is limited to in-frame clones, with some not included. The sample has roughly 52,000 clones; roughly 93% are singletons. The chain combines TRBV5-5 with TRBJ1-4; D is unclear. The TCR comes from a woman aged 18 to 35 in good health and CMV-seropositive. Specimen: PBMCs. The CDR3: CASSLGLGVREKLFF. The CDR3 nucleotides are TGTGCCAGCAGCTTGGGGCTCGGGGTTCGGGAAAAACTGTTTTTT. The whole variable domain, remainder taken from reference TRBV5-5 and TRBJ1-4, is DAGVTQSPTHLIKTRGQQVTLRCSPISGHKSVSWYQQVLGQGPQFIFQYYEKEERGRGNFPDRFSARQFPNYSSELNVNALLLGDSALYLCASSLGLGVREKLFFGSGTQLSVL.